This T cell receptor beta chain stems from a study of beta chain features in type 1 diabetes. Study-level background: Examination covered approximately 100 million sorted cells spanning all samples.

V lost 6 bases to trimming and J lost 0 bases, with 8 bases between them. The CDR3 consists of 13 residues. The germline gives CDR1 LNHDA, CDR2 SQIVND (reference sequence). Expressed TCRB transcripts got sequenced, as all isolated RNA was reverse transcribed. This table comes from immunoSEQ multiplex PCR, and its TCRdb copy is limited to in-frame clones, with some not included. The data hold about 900,000 clones, with roughly 15% observed a single time. This clonotype originated in a woman aged 18-29 years in good health. Material for sequencing was naive CD4+ T cells from blood. The chain links TRBV19 to TRBJ2-5, with a weak D call TRBD1 (6 bases). CDR3 DNA: TGTGCCAGTAGAAGGGACAACCAAGAGACCCAGTACTTC. Amino acids: CASRRDNQETQYF.